This T cell receptor beta chain was observed in a study of shared clonotypes between healthy human individuals. Study findings and constraints: When naive CD4 clonotypes were compared across a handful of donors, about 4.8% were shared. Represented diversity, genetic and exposure-history alike, was limited by few donors.

From germline, CDR1 is MDHEN and CDR2 SYDVKM. Deletions cut 6 bases from V and 2 bases from J, with 16 bases between. The CDR3 totals 15 residues. Note on this clone: Its antigen remains unidentified.

This table comes from immunoSEQ multiplex PCR, and its TCRdb copy is limited to in-frame clones, with some not included. The top ten clones hold about 0.41% of a sample with 2.3 million or so clones, about 92% of them seen once. This receptor was identified in a man between 18 and 29 years old in good health. Some clones in this sample may be carry-over from other donors' samples. The V and J genes are TRBV28 and TRBJ2-5, with D perhaps assigned TRBD1 or TRBD2 (5 bases each). Material for sequencing was naive CD4+ T cells from PBMCs. Subset denoted: CD45RA+ positively selected. DNA for the CDR3: TGTGCCAGCAGCCCCCGATTGGGACCACAAGAGACCCAGTACTTC. Translating gives CASSPRLGPQETQYF.